This section outlines one T cell receptor beta chain sequence together with its context. What it binds is not known. Patients underwent thyroid surgery, and none had received any treatment before it. The data were taken from a study of metastatic and nonmetastatic thyroid tumors. Study summary: Repertoires from blood and tumor or nodule tissue of malignant and benign thyroid patients were compared. General study points: Benign nodules were reported to have significantly lower TCR beta diversity than malignant thyroid tumors, in blood and tumor.

MiXCR reprocessed the PCR reads for TCRdb. There are around 14,000 clones in the sample; around 4% occur only once, and roughly 27% lies in the top ten. This CDR3 is 13 amino acids long. Germline CDR1 is MNHEY and CDR2 is SMNVEV (reference sequence). V lost 6 bases and J lost 8; bases outside the gene matches: 8. This chain connects TRBV27 to TRBJ1-2; 8 bases fit TRBD1. Sequenced sample: tumor tissue. This receptor was obtained from a female donor with papillary thyroid cancer or a benign thyroid nodule (not recorded which). Some clones in this sample may be carry-over from other donors' samples. CDR3 protein: CASSPRGLVGYTF. The CDR3 DNA sequence: TGTGCCAGCAGCCCCAGGGGGCTCGTCGGCTACACCTTC.